This T cell receptor beta chain was sequenced for a study of PD-1 blockade in classical Hodgkin lymphoma. Study outcomes and limitations: At C4D1, TCR diversity had climbed significantly for CD4+ cells, though not for CD8+ cells.

The CDR3 spans 14 residues. The germline CDR1 and CDR2 sequences are MRHNA and SNTAGT. J was trimmed by 5 bases and V by 5 bases; bases with no gene match: 4. Sequenced by immunoSEQ multiplex PCR; TCRdb stores in-frame clones only, minus some. The repertoire includes some 8,900 clones, 82% of them detected once, and approximately 50% sits in the top ten. On this clone itself: What it recognizes is unknown.

Time point specified: cycle 4 day 1 (C4D1), after 6 weeks of nivolumab. Autologous stem cell transplantation was followed by relapse in every patient, and brentuximab vedotin exposure varied. The input for sequencing was peripheral blood mononuclear cells (PBMCs), taken before the fourth cycle of nivolumab. The sequence derives from a human donor with classical Hodgkin lymphoma. V gene TRBV6-4 combines with J gene TRBJ2-3; TRBD2 aligns across 10 bases. CDR3 residues: CASSLAGERDTQYF. The CDR3 DNA reads as TGTGCCAGCAGTCTAGCGGGAGAAAGAGATACGCAGTATTTT.